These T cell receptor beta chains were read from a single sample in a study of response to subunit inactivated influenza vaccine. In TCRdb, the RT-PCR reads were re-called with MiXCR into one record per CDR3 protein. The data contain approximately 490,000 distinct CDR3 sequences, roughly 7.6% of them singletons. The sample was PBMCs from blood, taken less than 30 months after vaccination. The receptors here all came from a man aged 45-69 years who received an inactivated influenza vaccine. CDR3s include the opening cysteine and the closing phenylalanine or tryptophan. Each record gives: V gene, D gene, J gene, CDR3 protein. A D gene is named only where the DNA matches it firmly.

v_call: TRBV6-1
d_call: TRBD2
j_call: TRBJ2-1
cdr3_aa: CASSGLAGAGNEQFF

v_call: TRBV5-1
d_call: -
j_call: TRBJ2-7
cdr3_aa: CASSVAGLDEQYF

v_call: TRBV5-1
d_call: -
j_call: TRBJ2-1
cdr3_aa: CASSSRGRADNEQFF

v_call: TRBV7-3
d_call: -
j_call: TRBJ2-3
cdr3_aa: CASSIQIPGLSTDTQYF

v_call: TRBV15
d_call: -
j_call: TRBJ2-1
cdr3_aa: CATSRWGRDEQFF

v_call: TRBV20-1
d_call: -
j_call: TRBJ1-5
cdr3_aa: CSAREGGYSNQPQHF

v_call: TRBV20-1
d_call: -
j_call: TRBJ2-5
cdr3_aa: CSATEGTQYF

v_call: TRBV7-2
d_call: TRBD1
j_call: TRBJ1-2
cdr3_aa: CASSLPGGGYGYTF

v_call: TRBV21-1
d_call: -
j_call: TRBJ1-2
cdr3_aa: CASSPAGAPEAPRYGYTF

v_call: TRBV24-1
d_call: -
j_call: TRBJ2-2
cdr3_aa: CATRDGGNTGELFF

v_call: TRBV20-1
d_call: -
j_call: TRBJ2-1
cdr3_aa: CRARGSLGEQFF

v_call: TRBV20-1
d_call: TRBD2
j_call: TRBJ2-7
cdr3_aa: CSARASGLASFYEQYF

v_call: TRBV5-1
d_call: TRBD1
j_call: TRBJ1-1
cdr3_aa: CASSLANRGNTEAFF

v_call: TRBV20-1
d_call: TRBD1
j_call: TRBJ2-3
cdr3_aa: CSAVTGTGMTDTQYF

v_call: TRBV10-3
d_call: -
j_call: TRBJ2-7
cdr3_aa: CAISESGVRYEQYF

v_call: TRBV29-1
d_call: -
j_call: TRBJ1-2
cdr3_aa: CSAQGSNYGYTF

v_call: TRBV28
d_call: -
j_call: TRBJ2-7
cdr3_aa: CASRVDSPGHEQYF

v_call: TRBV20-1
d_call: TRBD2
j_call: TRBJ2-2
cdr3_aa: CSARVGRGNGELFF

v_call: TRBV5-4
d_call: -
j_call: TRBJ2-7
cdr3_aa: CASSLAGGPREQYF

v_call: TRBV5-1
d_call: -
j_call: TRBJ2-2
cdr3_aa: CASSLDGRYTGELFF

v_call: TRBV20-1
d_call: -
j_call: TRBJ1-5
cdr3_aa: CSARVSGGGSNQPQHF

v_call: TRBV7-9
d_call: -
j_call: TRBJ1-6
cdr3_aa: CASSQGPSSYNSPLHF

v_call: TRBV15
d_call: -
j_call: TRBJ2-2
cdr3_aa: CATSLVNTGELFF

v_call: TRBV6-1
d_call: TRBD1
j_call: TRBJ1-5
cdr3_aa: CASSDRGDQPQHF

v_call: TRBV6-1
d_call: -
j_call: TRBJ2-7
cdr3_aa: CASSEQGSYEQYF

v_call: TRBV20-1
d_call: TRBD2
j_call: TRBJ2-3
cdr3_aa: CTGGRAPGLTDTQYF

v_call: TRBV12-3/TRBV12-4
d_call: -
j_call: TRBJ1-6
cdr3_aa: CASSLAGVGASPLHF

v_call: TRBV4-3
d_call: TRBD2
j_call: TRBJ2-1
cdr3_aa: CASSHPGTSAFNEQFF

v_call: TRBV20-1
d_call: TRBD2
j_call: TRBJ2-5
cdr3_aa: CSAAKTSGAETQYF

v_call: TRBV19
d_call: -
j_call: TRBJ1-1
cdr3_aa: CASMGRLNTEAFF

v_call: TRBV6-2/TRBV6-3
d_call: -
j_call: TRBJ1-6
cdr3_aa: CASSAGISPLHF

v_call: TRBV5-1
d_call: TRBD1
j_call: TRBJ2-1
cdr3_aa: CASRVSPQGADNEQFF

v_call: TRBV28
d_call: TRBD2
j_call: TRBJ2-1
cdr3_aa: CASSPFASGRTYNEQFF

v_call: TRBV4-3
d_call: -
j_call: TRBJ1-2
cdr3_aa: CASSQAGAVYGYTF

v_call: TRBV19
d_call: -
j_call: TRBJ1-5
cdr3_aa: CASKRGGQPQHF

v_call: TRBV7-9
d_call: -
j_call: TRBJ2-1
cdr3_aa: CASSLGATRNEQFF

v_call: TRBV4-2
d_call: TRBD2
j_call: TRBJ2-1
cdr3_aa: CASSQDFSGGYNEQFF